This note documents a single T cell receptor (beta chain) sequence. Its target is unknown. The data were taken from a study of regulatory dendritic cells for organ transplantation. Findings of the study overall: Mature dendritic cells appeared to drive more memory CD8+ clonal expansion than regulatory ones. Naive T cells showed high diversity, memory cells less, memory CD8+ least.

The repertoire was sequenced with immunoSEQ multiplex PCR; TCRdb's copy has only in-frame clones and lacks some. The data show fewer than 40,000 clones, less than 90% seen once. CD4+ or CD8+ T cells were sorted as naive CD45RA+ or memory CD45RO+. The specimen was naive CD4+ T cells from blood. Subset of the sample: CD45RA+ naive T cells. The clonotype comes from a human donor in good health.

The CDR3 protein is CASSVGILTDTQYF. CDR3 in DNA: TGTGCCAGCAGCGTAGGAATTCTCACAGATACGCAGTATTTT. The V gene is TRBV9, the J gene TRBJ2-3; D gene ambiguous. Germline-derived CDR1 and CDR2 are SGDLS and YYNGEE. This CDR3 is 14 amino acids long. Deletions cut 0 bases from V and 2 bases from J, with 7 bases between.